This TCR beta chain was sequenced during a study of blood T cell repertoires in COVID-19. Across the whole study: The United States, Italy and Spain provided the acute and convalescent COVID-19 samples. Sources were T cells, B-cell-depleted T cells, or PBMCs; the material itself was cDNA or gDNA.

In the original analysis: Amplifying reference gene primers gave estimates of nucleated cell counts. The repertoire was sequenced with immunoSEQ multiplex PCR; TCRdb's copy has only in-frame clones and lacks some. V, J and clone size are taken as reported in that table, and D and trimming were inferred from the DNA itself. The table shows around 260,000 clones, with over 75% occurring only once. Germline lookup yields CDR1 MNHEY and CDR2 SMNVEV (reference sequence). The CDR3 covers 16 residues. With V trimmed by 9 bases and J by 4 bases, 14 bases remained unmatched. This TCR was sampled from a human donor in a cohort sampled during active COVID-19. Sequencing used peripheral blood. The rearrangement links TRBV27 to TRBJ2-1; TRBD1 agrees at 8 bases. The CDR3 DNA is TGTGCCAGTGCGATCACAGGGGGAATCTCGTACAATGAGCAGTTCTTC. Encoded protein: CASAITGGISYNEQFF.